This T cell receptor (beta chain) is drawn from a study of T cell responses to AZD1222 COVID-19 vaccine. Study results and caveats: Just six people given AZD1222 tested seropositive at baseline. Researchers took repertoire samples only after the peak T cell response had come. The study reported that nearly half of spike-specific TCRs target unmutated variant regions.

This clone was seen once. Antigen unknown. It was second doses at about 4 or about 12 weeks that were pooled. Unmatched junction bases numbered 5, after V lost 7 bases and J lost 4 bases. The CDR3 is made up of 15 amino acids. Germline V gene sequence: CDR1 MDHEN, CDR2 SYDVKM. The assay was immunoSEQ multiplex PCR, and TCRdb's table has in-frame clones only and misses some. The table records more than 150,000 clones, roughly nine tenths of them present only once. Specimen: peripheral blood, collected 28 days after the second AZD1222 dose. This clonotype was sampled from an adult who received the AZD1222 COVID-19 vaccine. V and J are TRBV28 and TRBJ1-3, with TRBD1 matching over 12 bases. The DNA for the CDR3 is TGTGCCAGCACCGCGGGACAGGGGGCGGGAAACACCATATATTTT. Amino acid sequence: CASTAGQGAGNTIYF.